This is a list of T cell receptor beta chains from one sample in a study of human T cells and chemical hapten exposure. Via MiXCR, TCRdb re-called the 5' RACE reads, giving one row per CDR3 protein. The table has about 81,000 distinct CDR3 sequences, under 10% seen once. Source of these receptors: a male donor in good health. The conserved cysteine and the conserved F or W are not part of the CDR3 here. The order of the fields is CDR3 length, D gene, J gene, V gene, CDR3 protein. A D gene is named only where the DNA matches it firmly.

12 | - | TRBJ2-3 | TRBV7-9 | ASSLRAGTDTQY
13 | TRBD1 | TRBJ2-7 | TRBV18 | ASSPRDRTTYEQY
12 | - | TRBJ2-2 | TRBV6-5 | ASSLGPRTGELF
12 | - | TRBJ1-6 | TRBV7-9 | ASSPLLRDSPLH
16 | - | TRBJ1-1 | TRBV7-9 | ASRPIPGEGSKNTEAF
13 | TRBD2 | TRBJ2-5 | TRBV20-1 | SATGKAGGVETQY
14 | - | TRBJ2-2 | TRBV5-1 | ASSLSAGLTPGELF
15 | TRBD2 | TRBJ2-5 | TRBV14 | ASSHYLAELKKETQY
12 | TRBD1 | TRBJ2-3 | TRBV2 | ASSLPTGEDTQY
15 | TRBD2 | TRBJ2-5 | TRBV6-6 | ASSPRLAGGYQETQY
12 | - | TRBJ2-7 | TRBV29-1 | SVRDTLGSYEQY
13 | TRBD2 | TRBJ2-3 | TRBV5-4 | ASSLRRENRDTQY
11 | - | TRBJ1-1 | TRBV5-5 | ASSFGGISEAF
12 | - | TRBJ2-1 | TRBV4-3 | ASSQEGGYNEQF
12 | - | TRBJ2-5 | TRBV27 | ASSPSTGGYTQY
13 | TRBD1 | TRBJ1-1 | TRBV5-5 | ASSLAWTGNTEAF
16 | TRBD1 | TRBJ1-5 | TRBV20-1 | SARDRFAGQEINQPQH
14 | TRBD1 | TRBJ2-1 | TRBV19 | ASSPDRDKSYNEQF
17 | - | TRBJ1-6 | TRBV19 | ASSTPQDSASSYNSPLH
12 | - | TRBJ1-2 | TRBV10-3 | AISEPDRIHGYT
14 | TRBD2 | TRBJ2-3 | TRBV6-5 | ASSYSTSGGTDTQY
13 | - | TRBJ1-1 | TRBV7-9 | ASSFVGLLNTEAF
15 | TRBD1 | TRBJ1-3 | TRBV4-1 | ASSHGQELFSGNTIY
14 | TRBD2 | TRBJ2-2 | TRBV12-3/TRBV12-4 | ASSLRLAENTGELF
13 | - | TRBJ1-1 | TRBV5-5 | ASSLTGLPNTEAF
9 | TRBD1 | TRBJ2-7 | TRBV20-1 | SARTGGEQY
11 | - | TRBJ1-1 | TRBV10-1 | ASSHAGTSEAF
13 | - | TRBJ2-3 | TRBV7-2 | ASSLSRGRTDTQY
13 | - | TRBJ1-5 | TRBV7-2 | ASSLEDDGNQPQH
11 | - | TRBJ2-1 | TRBV5-1 | ASSRGQFDEQF
9 | - | TRBJ1-2 | TRBV12-3/TRBV12-4 | ASRLGDGYT
11 | - | TRBJ1-4 | TRBV6-2/TRBV6-3 | ASSYMGLEKLF
11 | - | TRBJ1-1 | TRBV12-3/TRBV12-4 | ASSLRRNTEAF
13 | - | TRBJ2-3 | TRBV2 | ASSEYGSSTDTQY
13 | TRBD1 | TRBJ1-6 | TRBV18 | ASSPLTGEESPLH
12 | TRBD1 | TRBJ2-3 | TRBV6-4 | ASSAGQGADTQY
15 | TRBD2 | TRBJ2-4 | TRBV5-1 | ASSSASGRVAKNIQY
13 | - | TRBJ1-1 | TRBV6-2/TRBV6-3 | ASSYVHQPNTEAF
10 | - | TRBJ1-1 | TRBV6-6 | ASSGVEGRSF
11 | - | TRBJ1-1 | TRBV20-1 | SASEGHPHEAF
11 | - | TRBJ1-1 | TRBV7-9 | ASSLVSGIEAF
13 | TRBD1 | TRBJ2-7 | TRBV4-3 | ASSQDRTGVYEQY
13 | TRBD1 | TRBJ1-1 | TRBV20-1 | SARDRQGGYTEAF
15 | TRBD2 | TRBJ2-1 | TRBV11-1 | ASSLDLLAGVTHEQF
14 | - | TRBJ2-3 | TRBV2 | ASSEMRDKGADTQY
11 | - | TRBJ2-2 | TRBV6-5 | ASSYRAGWELF
15 | TRBD1 | TRBJ2-2 | TRBV30 | AWSKAPRQGNTGELF
12 | - | TRBJ2-3 | TRBV20-1 | SARRGGGTDTQY
14 | - | TRBJ2-7 | TRBV5-1 | ASSLKTGPGADEQY
10 | TRBD1 | TRBJ2-7 | TRBV5-1 | ASSPTGNEQY
11 | - | TRBJ2-4 | TRBV18 | ASSLLAKNIQY
15 | TRBD1 | TRBJ2-7 | TRBV10-3 | AISDPSDRVGAYEQY
15 | - | TRBJ2-2 | TRBV2 | ASSSRGGTLNTGELF